Listed below are T cell receptor beta chains from one sample, sequenced in a study of blood T cell repertoires in COVID-19. TCRdb's table, derived via immunoSEQ multiplex PCR, lists solely in-frame clones and lacks some. The sample records more than 85,000 clones, over 70% being singletons. Specimen: peripheral blood. Source of these receptors: a woman between 45 and 60 years old with acute or convalescent COVID-19. The CDR3 runs from the conserved cysteine through the conserved F or W. The D gene is left open where the match is weak. Expanded clones are given a class, and other clones once, few, many or no size at all.

v_gene	d_gene	j_gene	abundance	CDR3aa	CDR3nt
TRBV15	NA	TRBJ2-6	NA	CATSRGTRSGANVLTF	TGTGCCACCAGCAGAGGGACTCGAAGTGGGGCCAACGTCCTGACTTTC
TRBV7-6	NA	TRBJ1-5	NA	CASSRPGFYSNQPQHF	TGTGCCAGCAGCCGTCCGGGGTTTTATAGCAATCAGCCCCAGCATTTT
TRBV19	NA	TRBJ1-1	NA	CASSIATDTEAFF	TGTGCCAGTAGTATAGCTACCGACACTGAAGCTTTCTTT
TRBV7-2	NA	TRBJ2-7	NA	CASSARGDSYEQYF	TGTGCCAGCAGCGCCAGGGGAGACTCCTACGAGCAGTACTTC
TRBV3-1/TRBV3-2	TRBD2	TRBJ2-2	NA	CASSRLAGGGSGELFF	TGTGCCAGCAGCCGTTTAGCGGGGGGCGGTTCCGGGGAGCTGTTTTTT
TRBV29-1	NA	TRBJ2-3	NA	CTHSQGQSTDTQYF	TGCACCCACTCTCAAGGACAGAGCACAGATACGCAGTATTTT
TRBV28	TRBD1	TRBJ1-5	NA	CASREGTVAQPQHF	TGTGCCAGCAGAGAAGGGACAGTAGCCCAGCCCCAGCATTTT
TRBV2	NA	TRBJ1-5	few	CASSSFSSNQPQHF	TGTGCCAGCAGTTCCTTCAGTTCGAATCAGCCCCAGCATTTT
TRBV5-4	TRBD2	TRBJ2-7	NA	CASSARRGGPHEQYF	TGTGCCAGCTCCGCCCGGCGGGGGGGCCCCCACGAGCAGTACTTC
TRBV19	NA	TRBJ1-1	NA	CASSIVGGLDEAFF	TGTGCCAGTAGTATAGTGGGAGGGTTGGATGAAGCTTTCTTT
TRBV5-5	NA	TRBJ1-5	NA	CASSLRGSNQPQHF	TGTGCCAGCAGCTTGCGGGGAAGCAATCAGCCCCAGCATTTT
TRBV6-5	TRBD1	TRBJ1-1	NA	CATTGGGTEAFF	TGTGCCACGACAGGGGGAGGGACTGAAGCTTTCTTT
TRBV18	TRBD2	TRBJ2-5	NA	CASSPPGLAETQYF	TGTGCCAGCTCACCACCGGGACTAGCAGAGACCCAGTACTTC
TRBV2	TRBD2	TRBJ2-7	NA	CASSPTSGADEQYF	TGTGCCAGCAGCCCTACTAGCGGGGCCGACGAGCAGTACTTC
TRBV5-6	NA	TRBJ1-1	NA	CASSLVGGGGSMNTEAFF	TGTGCCAGCAGCTTGGTGGGTGGGGGAGGATCAATGAACACTGAAGCTTTCTTT
TRBV7-9	TRBD1	TRBJ1-1	NA	CASSLQGIGTEAFF	TGTGCCAGCAGCCTACAGGGGATCGGAACTGAAGCTTTCTTT
TRBV28	NA	TRBJ1-2	once	CASSFPTSSVWSYTF	TGTGCCAGCAGTTTCCCGACGAGCAGCGTATGGAGCTACACCTTC
TRBV28	TRBD1	TRBJ1-2	NA	CASSSGQGHHYGYTF	TGTGCCAGCAGTAGTGGACAGGGCCACCACTATGGCTACACCTTC
TRBV9	TRBD1	TRBJ1-4	NA	CASSAGGNVANEKLFF	TGTGCCAGCAGCGCAGGGGGTAATGTGGCTAATGAAAAACTGTTTTTT
TRBV5-1	TRBD2	TRBJ2-5	NA	CASSLAGGGAVQTQYF	TGCGCCAGCAGCTTGGCGGGCGGGGGGGCCGTACAGACCCAGTACTTC
TRBV19	TRBD1	TRBJ2-3	NA	CASSSWDRPSTDTQYF	TGTGCCAGTAGTTCATGGGACAGGCCTAGCACAGATACGCAGTATTTT
TRBV7-2	TRBD2	TRBJ2-1	once	CASSLRPPTSGGGNNEQFF	TGTGCCAGCAGCTTAAGGCCCCCGACTAGCGGGGGGGGTAACAATGAGCAGTTCTTC
TRBV5-4	NA	TRBJ1-6	NA	CASSWTGRDSPLHF	TGTGCCAGCAGTTGGACGGGGAGAGATTCACCCCTCCACTTT
TRBV28	TRBD1	TRBJ1-6	NA	CASSSGGEYSPLHF	TGTGCCAGCAGTTCAGGGGGCGAATATTCACCCCTCCACTTT
TRBV4-1	NA	TRBJ1-5	NA	CASSSTENQPQHF	TGCGCCAGCAGTTCTACAGAGAATCAGCCCCAGCATTTT
TRBV5-1	TRBD1	TRBJ2-7	few	CASSWGQGGLYEQYF	TGCGCCAGCAGCTGGGGACAGGGAGGCCTCTACGAGCAGTACTTC
TRBV6-6	TRBD2	TRBJ2-5	few	CASSKTSVDQETQYF	TGTGCCAGCAGTAAGACTAGCGTAGACCAAGAGACCCAGTACTTC
TRBV2	TRBD1	TRBJ2-3	NA	CASKQGASTDTQYF	TGTGCCAGTAAACAGGGGGCTAGCACAGATACGCAGTATTTT
TRBV6-5	TRBD1	TRBJ2-7	NA	CASSRGQGAFEQYF	TGTGCCAGCAGCCGGGGACAGGGGGCATTCGAGCAGTACTTC
TRBV7-9	NA	TRBJ2-7	NA	CASSTGPSSYEQYF	TGTGCCAGCAGCACAGGCCCAAGCTCCTACGAGCAGTACTTC
TRBV5-6	TRBD1	TRBJ2-1	NA	CASSPPRTGGNEQFF	TGTGCCAGCAGCCCCCCCCGGACAGGGGGGAATGAGCAGTTCTTC
TRBV7-9	NA	TRBJ2-5	NA	CASSEWGDQETQYF	TGTGCCAGCAGCGAATGGGGGGACCAAGAGACCCAGTACTTC
TRBV5-1	TRBD2	TRBJ2-2	NA	CASSFQSGGSHTGELFF	TGCGCCAGCAGCTTTCAAAGCGGGGGGTCGCACACCGGGGAGCTGTTTTTT
TRBV7-6	NA	TRBJ2-5	NA	CASTLGGGGGETQYF	TGTGCCAGCACCTTGGGGGGCGGGGGAGGAGAGACCCAGTACTTC